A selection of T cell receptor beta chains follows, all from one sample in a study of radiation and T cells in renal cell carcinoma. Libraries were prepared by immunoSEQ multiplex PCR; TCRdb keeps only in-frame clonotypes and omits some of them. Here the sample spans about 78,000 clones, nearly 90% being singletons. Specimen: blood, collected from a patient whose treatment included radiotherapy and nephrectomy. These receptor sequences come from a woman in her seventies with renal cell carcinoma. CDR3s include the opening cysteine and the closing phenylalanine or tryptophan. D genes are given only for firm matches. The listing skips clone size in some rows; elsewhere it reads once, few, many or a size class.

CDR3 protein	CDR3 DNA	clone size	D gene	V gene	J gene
CASSYKAGETYEQYF	TGTGCCAGCAGTTACAAGGCAGGGGAGACCTACGAGCAGTACTTC	.	.	TRBV6-5	TRBJ2-7
CASSLRNAGNYNEQFF	TGTGCCAGCAGCTTACGTAACGCGGGGAACTACAATGAGCAGTTCTTC	.	.	TRBV7-2	TRBJ2-1
CASSTPGQGSYEQYF	TGTGCCAGCAGCACCCCGGGACAGGGCTCCTACGAGCAGTACTTC	.	TRBD1	TRBV28	TRBJ2-7
CASSHRDLYNEQFF	TGTGCCAGCAGCCACAGGGATCTTTACAATGAGCAGTTCTTC	.	.	TRBV5-4	TRBJ2-1
CASSRALETEAFF	TGTGCCAGCAGCCGGGCCCTGGAGACTGAAGCTTTCTTT	.	.	TRBV13	TRBJ1-1
CASSMLSGRGTDTQYF	TGTGCCAGTAGTATGCTTTCAGGGCGCGGCACAGATACGCAGTATTTT	.	.	TRBV19	TRBJ2-3
CATSRDVGGRVASSYNEQFF	TGTGCCACCAGCAGAGATGTGGGGGGTCGGGTGGCGAGCTCCTACAATGAGCAGTTCTTC	once	.	TRBV15	TRBJ2-1
CASRLGGEGNTIYF	TGCGCCAGCAGGCTGGGGGGCGAAGGAAACACCATATATTTT	.	.	TRBV5-1	TRBJ1-3
CASSSRGTNEKLFF	TGTGCCAGCAGCTCCAGGGGAACTAATGAAAAACTGTTTTTT	.	.	TRBV5-4	TRBJ1-4
CATSPHSGGAAKNIQYF	TGTGCCACCAGCCCGCATAGCGGGGGGGCGGCCAAAAACATTCAGTACTTC	.	TRBD2	TRBV15	TRBJ2-4
CASSSLTGAEQYF	TGTGCCAGCAGTTCCTTGACAGGGGCCGAGCAGTACTTC	.	TRBD1	TRBV6-5	TRBJ2-7